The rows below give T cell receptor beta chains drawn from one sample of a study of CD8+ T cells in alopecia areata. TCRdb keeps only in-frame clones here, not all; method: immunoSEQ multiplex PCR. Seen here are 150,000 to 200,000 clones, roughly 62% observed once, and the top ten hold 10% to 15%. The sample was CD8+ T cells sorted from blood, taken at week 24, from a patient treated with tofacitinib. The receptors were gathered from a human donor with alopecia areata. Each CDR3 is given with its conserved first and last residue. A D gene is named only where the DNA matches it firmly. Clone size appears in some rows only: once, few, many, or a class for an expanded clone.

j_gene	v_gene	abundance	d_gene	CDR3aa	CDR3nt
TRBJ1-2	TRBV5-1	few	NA	CASTPSAGYGYTF	TGCGCCAGCACCCCTTCTGCGGGGTATGGCTACACCTTC
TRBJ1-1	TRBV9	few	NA	CASSVEMDEGAFF	TGTGCCAGCAGCGTAGAGATGGACGAGGGAGCTTTCTTT
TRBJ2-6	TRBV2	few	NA	CASRDGANVLTF	TGTGCCAGCAGAGATGGGGCCAACGTCCTGACTTTC
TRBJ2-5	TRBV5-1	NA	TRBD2	CASSQGLAEETQYF	TGCGCCAGCAGCCAGGGACTAGCCGAAGAGACCCAGTACTTC
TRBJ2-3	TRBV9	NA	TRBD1	CASSVVGGTVTDTQYF	TGTGCCAGCAGCGTAGTAGGTGGGACAGTGACAGATACGCAGTATTTT
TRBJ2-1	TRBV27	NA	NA	CASSFLDEQFF	TGTGCCAGCAGTTTTTTGGATGAGCAGTTCTTC
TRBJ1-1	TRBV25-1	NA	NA	CASGWGPEAFF	TGTGCCAGCGGTTGGGGACCAGAAGCTTTCTTT
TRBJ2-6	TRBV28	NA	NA	CASSPGGRSSGANVLTF	TGTGCCAGCAGTCCGGGTGGGCGTAGCTCTGGGGCCAACGTCCTGACTTTC
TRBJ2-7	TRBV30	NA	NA	CAWSSRVDEQYF	TGTGCCTGGAGCTCAAGGGTGGACGAGCAGTACTTC
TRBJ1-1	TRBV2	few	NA	CASIRGSAEAFF	TGTGCCAGCATCAGGGGAAGCGCTGAAGCTTTCTTT
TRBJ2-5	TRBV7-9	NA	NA	CASSLPRVAQETQYF	TGTGCCAGCAGCTTACCCAGGGTTGCCCAAGAGACCCAGTACTTC
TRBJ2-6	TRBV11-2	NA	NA	CASSGRQPLSGANVLTF	TGTGCCAGCAGCGGGCGACAGCCTCTCTCTGGGGCCAACGTCCTGACTTTC
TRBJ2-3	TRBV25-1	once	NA	CASSEYPARGSTDTQYF	TGTGCCAGCAGTGAATATCCCGCGAGGGGTAGCACAGATACGCAGTATTTT